This T cell receptor beta chain was identified during a study of blood T cell repertoires in COVID-19. For the study at large: Samples taken during acute and convalescent COVID-19 were collected in the United States, Italy and Spain. PBMCs, B-cell-depleted T cells, or T cells provided the cDNA or gDNA that made up the material.

V was trimmed by 6 bases and J by 4 bases, leaving 12 bases between them. CDR1 and CDR2 (germline): KGHDR, SFDVKD. The CDR3 is 14 amino acids. This clone turned up a few times. Original processing notes: Nucleated cell number was recorded as an estimate derived from reference gene primer amplification. Clones were sequenced by immunoSEQ multiplex PCR, and TCRdb holds only the in-frame ones, with some missing. The V and J calls and clone size were taken over from that table, and D and trimming were inferred from the DNA. The data hold about 48,000 clones, with 65% to 90% observed a single time. The sample comprised peripheral blood. The rearrangement joins TRBV24-1 to TRBJ1-5, with a weak D call TRBD1 (5 bases). The receptor was derived from a middle-aged man with acute or convalescent COVID-19. The CDR3 nucleotides are TGTGCCACCAGTACAACAGGTTATAATCAGCCCCAGCATTTT. Translation: CATSTTGYNQPQHF.